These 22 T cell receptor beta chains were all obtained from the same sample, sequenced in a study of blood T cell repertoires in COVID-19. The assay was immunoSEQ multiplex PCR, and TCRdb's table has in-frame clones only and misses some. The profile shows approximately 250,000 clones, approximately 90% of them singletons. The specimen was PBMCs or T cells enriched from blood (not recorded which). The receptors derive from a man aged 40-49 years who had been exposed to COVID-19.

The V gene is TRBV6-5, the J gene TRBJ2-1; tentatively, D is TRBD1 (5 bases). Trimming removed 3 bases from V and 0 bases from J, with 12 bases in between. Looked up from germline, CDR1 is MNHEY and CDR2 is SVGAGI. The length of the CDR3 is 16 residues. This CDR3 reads CASSYNRPSSYNEQFF. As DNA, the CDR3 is TGTGCCAGCAGTTATAACAGGCCAAGCTCCTACAATGAGCAGTTCTTC.

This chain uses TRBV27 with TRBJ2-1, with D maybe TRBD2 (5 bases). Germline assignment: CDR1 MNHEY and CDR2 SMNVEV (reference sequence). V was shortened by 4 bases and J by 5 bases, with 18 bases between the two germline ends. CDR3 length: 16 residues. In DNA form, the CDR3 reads TGTGCCAGCAGTTCTCTGAGCGGAACGAAGAACAATGAGCAGTTCTTC. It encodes CASSSLSGTKNNEQFF.

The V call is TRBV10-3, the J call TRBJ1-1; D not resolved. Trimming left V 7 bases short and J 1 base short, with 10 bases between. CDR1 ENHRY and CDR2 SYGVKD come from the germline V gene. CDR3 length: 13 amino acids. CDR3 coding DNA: TGTGCCATCACCGAGGATCAGAACACTGAAGCTTTCTTT. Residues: CAITEDQNTEAFF.

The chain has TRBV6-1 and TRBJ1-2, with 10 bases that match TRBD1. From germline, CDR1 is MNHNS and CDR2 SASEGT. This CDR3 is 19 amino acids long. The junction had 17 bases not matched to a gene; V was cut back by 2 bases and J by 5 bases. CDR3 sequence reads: CASSEKAGALGTGVYGYTF. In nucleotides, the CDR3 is TGTGCCAGCAGTGAAAAGGCCGGTGCCCTAGGGACAGGGGTTTATGGCTACACCTTC.

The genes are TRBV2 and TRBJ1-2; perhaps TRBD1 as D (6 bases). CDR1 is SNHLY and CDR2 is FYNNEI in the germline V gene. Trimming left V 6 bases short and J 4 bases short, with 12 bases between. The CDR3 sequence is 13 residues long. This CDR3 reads CASRGDTSYGYTF. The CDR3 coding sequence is TGTGCCAGCAGAGGGGACACCAGCTATGGCTACACCTTC.

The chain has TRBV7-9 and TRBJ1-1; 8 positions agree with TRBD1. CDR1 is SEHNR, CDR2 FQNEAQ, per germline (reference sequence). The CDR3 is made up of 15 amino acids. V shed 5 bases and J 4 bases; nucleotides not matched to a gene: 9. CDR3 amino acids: CASSPKWTGLTEAFF. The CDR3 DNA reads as TGTGCCAGCAGCCCCAAATGGACAGGGCTCACTGAAGCTTTCTTT.

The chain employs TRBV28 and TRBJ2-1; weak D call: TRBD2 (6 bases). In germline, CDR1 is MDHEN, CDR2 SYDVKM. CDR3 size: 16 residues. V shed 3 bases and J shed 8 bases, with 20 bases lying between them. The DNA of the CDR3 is TGTGCCAGCAGTTTTGGCGGGATTACCTCCCAGGATGAGCAGTTCTTC. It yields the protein CASSFGGITSQDEQFF.

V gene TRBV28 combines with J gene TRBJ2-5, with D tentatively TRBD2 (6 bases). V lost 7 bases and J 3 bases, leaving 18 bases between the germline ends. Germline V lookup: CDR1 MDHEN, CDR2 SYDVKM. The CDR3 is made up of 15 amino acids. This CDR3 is CASNLGGLSKETQYF. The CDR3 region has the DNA TGTGCCAGCAACCTGGGGGGATTGAGCAAAGAGACCCAGTACTTC.

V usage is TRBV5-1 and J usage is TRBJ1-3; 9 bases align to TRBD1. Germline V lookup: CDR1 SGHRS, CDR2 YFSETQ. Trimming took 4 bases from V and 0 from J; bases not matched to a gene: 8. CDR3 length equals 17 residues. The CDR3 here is CASSAGQGRNSGNTIYF. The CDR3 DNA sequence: TGCGCCAGCAGCGCGGGACAGGGACGAAACTCTGGAAACACCATATATTTT.

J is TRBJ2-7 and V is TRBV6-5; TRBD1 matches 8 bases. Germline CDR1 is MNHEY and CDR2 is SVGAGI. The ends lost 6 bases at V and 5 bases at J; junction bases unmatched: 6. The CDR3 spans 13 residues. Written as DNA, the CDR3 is TGTGCCAGCAGCCGAGGACAGGGAAACGAGCAGTACTTC. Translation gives CASSRGQGNEQYF.

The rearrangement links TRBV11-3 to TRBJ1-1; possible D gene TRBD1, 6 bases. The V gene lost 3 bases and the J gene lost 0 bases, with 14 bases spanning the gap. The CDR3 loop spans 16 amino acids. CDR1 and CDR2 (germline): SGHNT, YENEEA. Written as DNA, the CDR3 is TGTGCCAGCAGCTTTAGGACAGTTAGAATGAACACTGAAGCTTTCTTT. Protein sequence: CASSFRTVRMNTEAFF.

The CDR3 protein is CASAGVSYNEQFF. For the CDR3, the DNA is TGTGCCAGCGCGGGAGTTTCCTACAATGAGCAGTTCTTC. V is TRBV9 and J is TRBJ2-1, with 7 bases lining up with TRBD2. Germline CDR1 SGDLS, CDR2 YYNGEE. The CDR3 contains 13 residues. Trimming at V came to 7 bases and at J to 1 base, leaving 2 bases not matched to a gene.

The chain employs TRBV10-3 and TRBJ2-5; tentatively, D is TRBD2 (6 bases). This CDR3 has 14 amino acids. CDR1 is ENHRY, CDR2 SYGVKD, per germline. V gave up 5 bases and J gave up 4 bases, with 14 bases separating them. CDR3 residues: CAISRSEGLETQYF. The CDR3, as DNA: TGTGCCATCAGTAGGTCGGAGGGCCTAGAGACCCAGTACTTC.

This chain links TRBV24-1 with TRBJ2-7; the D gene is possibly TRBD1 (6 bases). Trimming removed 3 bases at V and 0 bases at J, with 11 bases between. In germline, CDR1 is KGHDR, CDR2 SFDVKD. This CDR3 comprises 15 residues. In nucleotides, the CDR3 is TGTGCCACCAGTGATCCCCGACAGGCCTCCTACGAGCAGTACTTC. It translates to CATSDPRQASYEQYF.

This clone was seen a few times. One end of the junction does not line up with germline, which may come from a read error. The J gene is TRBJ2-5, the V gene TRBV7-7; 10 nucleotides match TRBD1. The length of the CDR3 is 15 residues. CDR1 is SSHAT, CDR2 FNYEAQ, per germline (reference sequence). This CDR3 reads CASSLGTGDEETQYF. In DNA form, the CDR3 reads TGTGCTAGCAGCTTAGGGACAGGGGATGAGGAGACCCAGTACTTC.

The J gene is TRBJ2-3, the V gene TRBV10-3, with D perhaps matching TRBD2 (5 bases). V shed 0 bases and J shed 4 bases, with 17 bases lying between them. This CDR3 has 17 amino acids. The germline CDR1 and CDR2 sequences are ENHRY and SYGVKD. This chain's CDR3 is CAISESLKRLGADTQYF. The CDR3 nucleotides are TGTGCCATCAGTGAGTCTCTGAAGCGCCTCGGGGCAGATACGCAGTATTTT.

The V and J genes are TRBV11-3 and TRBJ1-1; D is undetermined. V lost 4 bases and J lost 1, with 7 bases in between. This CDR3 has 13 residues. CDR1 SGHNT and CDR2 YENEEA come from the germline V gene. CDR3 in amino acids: CASSSTPNTEAFF. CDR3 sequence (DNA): TGTGCCAGCAGCTCGACTCCGAACACTGAAGCTTTCTTT.

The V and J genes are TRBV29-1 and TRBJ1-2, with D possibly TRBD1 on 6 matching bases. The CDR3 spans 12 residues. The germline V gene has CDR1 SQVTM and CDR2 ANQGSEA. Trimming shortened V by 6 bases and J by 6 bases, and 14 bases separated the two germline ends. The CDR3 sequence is CSVGPGVDGYTF. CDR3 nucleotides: TGCAGCGTGGGGCCAGGGGTGGATGGCTACACCTTC.

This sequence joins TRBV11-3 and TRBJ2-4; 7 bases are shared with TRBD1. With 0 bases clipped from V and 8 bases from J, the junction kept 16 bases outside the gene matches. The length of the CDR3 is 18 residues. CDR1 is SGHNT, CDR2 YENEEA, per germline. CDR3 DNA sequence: TGTGCCAGCAGCTTAGATCTGTGGACACAGGGGATTCAAGACATTCAGTACTTC. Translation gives CASSLDLWTQGIQDIQYF. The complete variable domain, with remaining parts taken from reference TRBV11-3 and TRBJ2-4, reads EAGVVQSPRYKIIEKKQPVAFWCNPISGHNTLYWYLQNLGQGPELLIRYENEEAVDDSQLPKDRFSAERLKGVDSTLKIQPAELGDSAVYLCASSLDLWTQGIQDIQYFGAGTRLSVL.

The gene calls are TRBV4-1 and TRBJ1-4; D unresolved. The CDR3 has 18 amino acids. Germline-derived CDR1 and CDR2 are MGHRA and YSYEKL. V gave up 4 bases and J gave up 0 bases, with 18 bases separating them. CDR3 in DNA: TGCGCCAGCAGCCGGGCAAAGGCACAACTTACAACTAATGAAAAACTGTTTTTT. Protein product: CASSRAKAQLTTNEKLFF.

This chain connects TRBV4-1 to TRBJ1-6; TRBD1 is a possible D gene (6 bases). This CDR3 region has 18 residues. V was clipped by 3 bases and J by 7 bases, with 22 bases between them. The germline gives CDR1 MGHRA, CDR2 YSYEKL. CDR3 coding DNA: TGCGCCAGCAGCCACCCCAAAGGGACACTTGGATCCAATTCACCCCTCCACTTT. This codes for CASSHPKGTLGSNSPLHF.

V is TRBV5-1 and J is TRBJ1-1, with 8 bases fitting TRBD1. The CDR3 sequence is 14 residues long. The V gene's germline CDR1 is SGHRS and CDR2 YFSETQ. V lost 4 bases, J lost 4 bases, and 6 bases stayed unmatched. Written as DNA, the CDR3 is TGCGCCAGCAGCACTGAGACAGGGGTCACTGAAGCTTTCTTT. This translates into CASSTETGVTEAFF.